Listed below are T cell receptor beta chains from one sample, sequenced in a study of blood T cell repertoires in COVID-19. Profiled with immunoSEQ multiplex PCR; TCRdb holds only in-frame clones, not every one. The table includes 450,000 to 600,000 clones, about 85% detected once. Sequencing was carried out using PBMCs or T cells enriched from blood (not recorded which). These receptors all come from a woman aged 18-29 years who had recovered from COVID-19. CDR3s leave out the opening cysteine and the closing phenylalanine or tryptophan. Fields, in order: J gene, V gene, D gene, CDR3 protein. The D gene is left open where the match is weak.

J gene: TRBJ1-2; V gene: TRBV27; D gene: -; CDR3 protein: ASSWAWGGVGGYT
J gene: TRBJ1-5; V gene: TRBV7-9; D gene: -; CDR3 protein: ASSPAGPRNQPQH
J gene: TRBJ2-7; V gene: TRBV5-6; D gene: TRBD2; CDR3 protein: ASSLGYGTSLGEQY
J gene: TRBJ1-2; V gene: TRBV12-3/TRBV12-4; D gene: -; CDR3 protein: ASSLETAGYT
J gene: TRBJ2-7; V gene: TRBV5-1; D gene: TRBD1; CDR3 protein: ASSLGGTGGYEQY
J gene: TRBJ2-5; V gene: TRBV3-1/TRBV3-2; D gene: TRBD2; CDR3 protein: ASSQEASAASGGGETQY
J gene: TRBJ1-2; V gene: TRBV2; D gene: -; CDR3 protein: ASILRPASNYGYT
J gene: TRBJ2-1; V gene: TRBV5-1; D gene: TRBD1; CDR3 protein: ASSLQGPSYNEQF
J gene: TRBJ2-7; V gene: TRBV12-5; D gene: TRBD1; CDR3 protein: ASGSGTGPYEQY
J gene: TRBJ1-1; V gene: TRBV9; D gene: TRBD1; CDR3 protein: ASSQTGQNTEAF
J gene: TRBJ2-7; V gene: TRBV19; D gene: TRBD1; CDR3 protein: ASSQRQGSSYEQY
J gene: TRBJ1-6; V gene: TRBV10-1; D gene: -; CDR3 protein: ASSRQVVNSPLH
J gene: TRBJ1-1; V gene: TRBV19; D gene: -; CDR3 protein: ASSNQGLNTEAF
J gene: TRBJ2-4; V gene: TRBV7-9; D gene: TRBD1; CDR3 protein: ASSSNTGVAKNIQY
J gene: TRBJ1-2; V gene: TRBV6-5; D gene: -; CDR3 protein: ASTARPNYGYT
J gene: TRBJ1-1; V gene: TRBV5-1; D gene: -; CDR3 protein: ASSQAGGENTEAF
J gene: TRBJ1-1; V gene: TRBV19; D gene: -; CDR3 protein: ASNGQGTEAF
J gene: TRBJ1-5; V gene: TRBV28; D gene: TRBD1; CDR3 protein: ASNPGGRANQPQH
J gene: TRBJ2-1; V gene: TRBV5-1; D gene: TRBD2; CDR3 protein: ASSGAGGGAKNEQF
J gene: TRBJ2-3; V gene: TRBV11-2; D gene: -; CDR3 protein: ASSLILQPDTQY
J gene: TRBJ2-5; V gene: TRBV4-1; D gene: -; CDR3 protein: ASSQVGLRKETQY